This T cell receptor beta chain was obtained from a study of identical twins. TCRdb independently ran MiXCR on the 5' RACE reads; one entry per CDR3 protein. Seen here are roughly 770,000 distinct CDR3 sequences, approximately 18% observed once, and the top ten hold around 13%. These data were also reused for a study on T cells expressing NK-cell markers.

The sequence was obtained from a woman in her late teens or twenties in good health. The material sequenced was PBMCs.

The CDR3 coding sequence is TGCAGCGTTGAAGGGTTAGCCAAAGAGACCCAGTACTTC. It codes for CSVEGLAKETQYF. The chain uses TRBV29-1 and TRBJ2-5, with unresolved D. Trimming stripped 1 base from V and 3 bases from J, with 9 bases between. The germline gives CDR1 SQVTM, CDR2 ANQGSEA. This CDR3 comprises 13 residues.